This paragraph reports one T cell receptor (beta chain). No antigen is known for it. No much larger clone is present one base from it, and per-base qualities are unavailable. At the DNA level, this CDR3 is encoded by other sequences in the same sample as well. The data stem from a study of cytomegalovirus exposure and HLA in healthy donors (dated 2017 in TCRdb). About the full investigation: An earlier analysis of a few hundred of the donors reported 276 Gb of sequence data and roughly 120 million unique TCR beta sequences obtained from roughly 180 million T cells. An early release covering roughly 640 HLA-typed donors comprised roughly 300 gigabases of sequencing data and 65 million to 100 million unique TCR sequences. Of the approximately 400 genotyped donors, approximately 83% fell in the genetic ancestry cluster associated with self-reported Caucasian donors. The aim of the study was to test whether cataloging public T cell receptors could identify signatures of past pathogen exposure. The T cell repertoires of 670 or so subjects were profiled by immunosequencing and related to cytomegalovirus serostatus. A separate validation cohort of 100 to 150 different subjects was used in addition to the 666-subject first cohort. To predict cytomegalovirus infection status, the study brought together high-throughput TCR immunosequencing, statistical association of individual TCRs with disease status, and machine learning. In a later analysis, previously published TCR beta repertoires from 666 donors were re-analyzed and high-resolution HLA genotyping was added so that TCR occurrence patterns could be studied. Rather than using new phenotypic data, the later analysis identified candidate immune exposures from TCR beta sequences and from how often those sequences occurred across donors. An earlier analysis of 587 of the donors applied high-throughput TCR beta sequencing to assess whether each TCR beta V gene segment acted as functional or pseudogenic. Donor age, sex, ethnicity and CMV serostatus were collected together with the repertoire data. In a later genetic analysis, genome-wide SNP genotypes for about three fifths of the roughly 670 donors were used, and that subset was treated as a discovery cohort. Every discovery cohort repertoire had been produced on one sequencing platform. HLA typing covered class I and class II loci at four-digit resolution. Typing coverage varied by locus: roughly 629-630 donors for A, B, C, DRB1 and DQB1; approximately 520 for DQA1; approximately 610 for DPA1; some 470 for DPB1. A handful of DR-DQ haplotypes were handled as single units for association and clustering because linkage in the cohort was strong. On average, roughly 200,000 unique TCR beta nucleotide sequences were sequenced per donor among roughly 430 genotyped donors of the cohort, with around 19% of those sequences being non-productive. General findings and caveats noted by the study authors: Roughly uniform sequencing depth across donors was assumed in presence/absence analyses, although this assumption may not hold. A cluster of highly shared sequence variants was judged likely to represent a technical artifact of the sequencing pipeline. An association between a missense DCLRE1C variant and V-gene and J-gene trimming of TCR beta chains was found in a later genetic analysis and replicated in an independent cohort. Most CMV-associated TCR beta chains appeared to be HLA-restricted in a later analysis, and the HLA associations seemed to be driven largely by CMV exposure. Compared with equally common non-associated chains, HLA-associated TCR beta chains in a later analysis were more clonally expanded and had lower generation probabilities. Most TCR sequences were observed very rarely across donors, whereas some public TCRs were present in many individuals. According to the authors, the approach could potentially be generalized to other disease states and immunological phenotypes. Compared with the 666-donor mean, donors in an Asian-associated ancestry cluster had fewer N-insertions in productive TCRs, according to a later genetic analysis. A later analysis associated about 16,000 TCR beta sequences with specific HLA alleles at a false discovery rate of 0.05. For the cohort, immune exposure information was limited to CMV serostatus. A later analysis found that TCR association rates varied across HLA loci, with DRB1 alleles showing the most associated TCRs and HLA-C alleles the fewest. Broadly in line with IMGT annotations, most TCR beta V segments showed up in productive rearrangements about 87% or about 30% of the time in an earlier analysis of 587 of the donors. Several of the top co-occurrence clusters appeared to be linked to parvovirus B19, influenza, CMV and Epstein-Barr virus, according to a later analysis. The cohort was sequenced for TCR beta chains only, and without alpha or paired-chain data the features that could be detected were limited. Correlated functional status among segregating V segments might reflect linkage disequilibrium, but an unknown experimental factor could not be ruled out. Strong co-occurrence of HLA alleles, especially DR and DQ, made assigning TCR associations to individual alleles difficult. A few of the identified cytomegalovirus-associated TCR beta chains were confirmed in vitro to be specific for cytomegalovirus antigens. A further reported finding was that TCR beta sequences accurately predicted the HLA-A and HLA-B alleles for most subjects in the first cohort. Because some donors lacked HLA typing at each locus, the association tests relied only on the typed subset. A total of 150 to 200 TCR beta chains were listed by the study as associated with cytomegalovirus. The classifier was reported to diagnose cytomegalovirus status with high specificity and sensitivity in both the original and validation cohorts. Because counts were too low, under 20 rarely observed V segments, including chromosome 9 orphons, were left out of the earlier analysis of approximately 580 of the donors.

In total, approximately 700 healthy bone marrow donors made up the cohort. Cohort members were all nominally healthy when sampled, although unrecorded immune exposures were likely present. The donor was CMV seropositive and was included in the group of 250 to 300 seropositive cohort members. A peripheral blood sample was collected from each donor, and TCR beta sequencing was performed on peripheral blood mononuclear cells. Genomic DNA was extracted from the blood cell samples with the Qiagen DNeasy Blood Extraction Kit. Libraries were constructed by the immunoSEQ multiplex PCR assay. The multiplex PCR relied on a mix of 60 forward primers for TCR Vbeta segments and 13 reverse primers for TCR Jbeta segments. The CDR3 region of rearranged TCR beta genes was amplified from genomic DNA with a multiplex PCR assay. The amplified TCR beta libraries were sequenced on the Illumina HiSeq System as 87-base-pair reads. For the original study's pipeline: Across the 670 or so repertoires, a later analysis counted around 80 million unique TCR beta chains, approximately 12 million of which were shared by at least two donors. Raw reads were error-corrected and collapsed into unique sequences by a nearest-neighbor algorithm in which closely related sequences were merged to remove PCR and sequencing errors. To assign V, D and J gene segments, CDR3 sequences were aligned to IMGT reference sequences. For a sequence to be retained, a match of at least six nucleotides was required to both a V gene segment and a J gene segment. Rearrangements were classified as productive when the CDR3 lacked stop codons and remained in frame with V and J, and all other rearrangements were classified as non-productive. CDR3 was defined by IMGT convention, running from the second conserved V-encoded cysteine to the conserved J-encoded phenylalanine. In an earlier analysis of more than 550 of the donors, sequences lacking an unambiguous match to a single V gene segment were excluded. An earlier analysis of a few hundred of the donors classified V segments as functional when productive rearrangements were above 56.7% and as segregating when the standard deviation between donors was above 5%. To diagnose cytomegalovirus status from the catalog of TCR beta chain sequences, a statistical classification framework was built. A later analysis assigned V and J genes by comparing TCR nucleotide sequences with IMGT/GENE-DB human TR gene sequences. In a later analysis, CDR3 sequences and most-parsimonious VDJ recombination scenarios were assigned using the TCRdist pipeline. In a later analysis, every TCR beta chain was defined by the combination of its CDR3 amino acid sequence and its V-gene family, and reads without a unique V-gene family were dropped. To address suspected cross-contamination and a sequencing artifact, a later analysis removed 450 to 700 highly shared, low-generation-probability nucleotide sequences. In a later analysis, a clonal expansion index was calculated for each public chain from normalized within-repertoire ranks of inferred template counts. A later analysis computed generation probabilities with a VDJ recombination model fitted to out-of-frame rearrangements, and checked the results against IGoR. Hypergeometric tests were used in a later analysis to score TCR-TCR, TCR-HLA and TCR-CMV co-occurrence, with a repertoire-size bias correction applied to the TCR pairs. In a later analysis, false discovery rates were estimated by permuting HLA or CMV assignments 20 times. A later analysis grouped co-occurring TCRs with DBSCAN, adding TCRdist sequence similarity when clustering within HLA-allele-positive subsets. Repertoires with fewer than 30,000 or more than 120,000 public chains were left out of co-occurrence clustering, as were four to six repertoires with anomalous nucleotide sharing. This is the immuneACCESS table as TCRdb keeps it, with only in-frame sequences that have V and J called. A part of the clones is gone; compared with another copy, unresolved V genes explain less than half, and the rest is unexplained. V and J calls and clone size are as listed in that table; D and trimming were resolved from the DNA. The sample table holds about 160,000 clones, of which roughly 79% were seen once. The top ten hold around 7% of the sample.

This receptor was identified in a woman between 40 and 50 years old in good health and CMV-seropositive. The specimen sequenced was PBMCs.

The CDR3 region reads CASSLLAGATGELFF. In nucleotide form, the sequence is TGCGCCAGCAGCCTTCTAGCGGGGGCCACCGGGGAGCTGTTTTTT. Rearrangement joined TRBV5-1 to TRBJ2-2, with 10 bases matching TRBD2. CDR1 SGHRS and CDR2 YFSETQ are derived from the germline V gene. From the cysteine through the phenylalanine, the CDR3 covers 15 amino acids. This entry keeps only the CDR3 DNA: 45 bases, framed from base 1. Unmatched junction bases come to 4, with V trimmed by 4 bases and J by 4 bases.